These 8 T cell receptor beta chains were sequenced from one sample in a study of blood T cells in healthy people across ages. Then a second PCR, running roughly 7 to 11 cycles, was carried out with a sample-barcoded 5' primer and a J-beta primer mix. MiXCR was run by TCRdb on the 5' RACE reads, yielding one entry per CDR3 protein. The sample lists around 1,000,000 distinct CDR3 sequences; almost 25% were seen once. These data also formed part of another study, on T cells of mothers and their children.

Sample: blood. These receptors originate from a girl aged 2-15 years in good health.

This chain connects TRBV20-1 to TRBJ2-1; D might be TRBD2 (6 bases). V was pared by 6 bases and J by 6 bases, with 18 bases between. The CDR3 extends over 14 amino acids. The germline gives CDR1 DFQATT, CDR2 SNEGSKA (reference sequence). As DNA, the CDR3 is TGCAGTGCCAGCCGCGGCGGGATATTCAATGAGCAGTTCTTC. Translating gives CSASRGGIFNEQFF.

This clonotype was seen only a few times. The V and J genes are TRBV11-1 and TRBJ2-2, with D unresolved. V lost 5 bases and J 6 bases, leaving 16 bases between the germline ends. This CDR3 region has 15 residues. Germline V lookup: CDR1 SGHAT, CDR2 FQDESV (reference sequence). CDR3 region: CASSPMASPAGELFF. Written as DNA, the CDR3 is TGTGCCAGCAGCCCGATGGCAAGCCCCGCCGGGGAGCTGTTTTTT.

The sample holds one count of this clonotype. The CDR3 sequence is CARAGTTDRYEQYF. DNA for the CDR3: TGTGCCAGAGCGGGGACTACGGATCGCTACGAGCAGTACTTC. The V call is TRBV2, the J call TRBJ2-7; 7 nucleotides agree with TRBD2. With 9 bases clipped from V and 3 bases from J, the junction kept 11 bases outside the gene matches. The CDR3 spans 14 residues. Germline V gives CDR1 SNHLY, CDR2 FYNNEI. Full variable domain (missing parts from reference TRBV2 and TRBJ2-7): EPEVTQTPSHQVTQMGQEVILRCVPISNHLYFYWYRQILGQKVEFLVSFYNNEISEKSEIFDDQFSVERPDGSNFTLKIRSTKLEDSAMYFCARAGTTDRYEQYFGPGTRLTVT.

This clonotype was seen more than once but under ten times. The chain links TRBV20-1 to TRBJ1-1, with D maybe TRBD1 (5 bases). V lost 6 bases, J lost 1 base, and 15 bases lay in between. Germline V gene lookup returns CDR1 DFQATT and CDR2 SNEGSKA (reference sequence). The CDR3 has 14 amino acids. The DNA for the CDR3 is TGCAGTGCCCCGGAGGGGTCTAAGAACACTGAAGCTTTCTTT. Translating gives CSAPEGSKNTEAFF.

This clonotype has a handful of counts. The CDR3 protein is CASGQELNTEAFF. The CDR3 DNA is TGTGCCAGCGGCCAGGAGCTGAACACTGAAGCTTTCTTT. This chain connects TRBV12-3 or TRBV12-4 to TRBJ1-1; no definite D call. This CDR3 region has 13 residues. Trimming shortened V by 8 bases and J by 0 bases, and 10 bases separated the two germline ends.

The genes are TRBV11-2 and TRBJ2-1, with 7 bases aligning to TRBD1. This CDR3 is built from 14 residues. Germline V lookup: CDR1 SGHAT, CDR2 FQNNGV. V shed 1 base and J 8 bases; nucleotides not matched to a gene: 5. The CDR3 loop reads CASSLVGGADEQFF. CDR3 sequence (DNA): TGTGCCAGCAGCTTAGTAGGGGGCGCGGATGAGCAGTTCTTC.

J is TRBJ2-7 and V is TRBV11-2; D is undetermined. In germline, CDR1 is SGHAT, CDR2 FQNNGV. This CDR3 has 16 amino acids. V dropped 1 base and J dropped 1 base, with 14 bases sitting between them. As DNA, the CDR3 is TGTGCCAGCAGCTTAGGGGCAGGCGACTTTTCCTACGAGCAGTACTTC. Its protein product is CASSLGAGDFSYEQYF. Variable domain in full (rest from reference TRBV11-2 and TRBJ2-7): EAGVAQSPRYKIIEKRQSVAFWCNPISGHATLYWYQQILGQGPKLLIQFQNNGVVDDSQLPKDRFSAERLKGVDSTLKIQPAKLEDSAVYLCASSLGAGDFSYEQYFGPGTRLTVT.

This rearrangement joins TRBV12-3 or TRBV12-4 to TRBJ2-1; TRBD2 matches 11 bases. Trimming removed 7 bases from V and 5 bases from J; junction bases left unmatched: 4. The CDR3 is 14 residues long. This CDR3 is CASMLAGGDNEQFF. CDR3 sequence (DNA): TGTGCCAGCATGTTAGCGGGAGGGGACAATGAGCAGTTCTTC.